This TCR beta chain was captured in a study of beta chain features in type 1 diabetes. Study overall: Cell yields, age and gender were similar between patients and healthy donors. The study, taken as a whole, reports: All four CD4+ subsets from Type 1 diabetes patients carried moderately but significantly shorter TCRB CDR3s.

Looked up from germline, CDR1 is SGDLS and CDR2 is YYNGEE. V was trimmed by 3 bases and J by 2 bases, leaving 20 bases between them. The CDR3 sequence is 17 residues long. This clone was counted a few times. Its matching antigen is unknown. Every bit of the isolated RNA underwent reverse transcription, so sequencing read expressed TCRB transcripts. Roughly 3.5 million reads per sample on average were obtained from naive, central memory and regulatory T cell samples. Produced via immunoSEQ multiplex PCR; TCRdb's table is partial and in-frame only. Counted here are some 290,000 clones, about 23% occurring once; the ten biggest clones make up around 0.013%.

The V call is TRBV9, the J call TRBJ2-5, with a tentative D call TRBD2 (7 bases). The receptor was derived from a woman younger than 45 with type 1 diabetes. Material: naive CD4+ T cells from blood. Written as DNA, the CDR3 is TGTGCCAGCAGCGCGACAGGCGGGCTAGCGGTACAAGAGACCCAGTACTTC. Residues: CASSATGGLAVQETQYF.